The clone carrying this T cell receptor beta chain was counted once. These data belong to a study of T cell changes during pregnancy in multiple sclerosis. TCRdb's table, derived via immunoSEQ multiplex PCR, lists solely in-frame clones and lacks some. The sample holds 91,000 or so clones, approximately 92% seen once. Trimming pared 0 bases from V and 13 bases from J, leaving 11 bases between. The CDR3 totals 11 residues. Looked up from germline, CDR1 is SGHDT and CDR2 is YYEEEE. The receptor was derived from a female donor with multiple sclerosis, enrolled in a pregnancy study. Sequences were derived from peripheral blood, sampled after pregnancy. This chain joins TRBV5-6 and TRBJ2-7; D might be TRBD1 (5 bases). The CDR3 sequence: CASSLGSQEYF. The CDR3 DNA is TGTGCCAGCAGCTTGGGTTCACAGGAATACTTC.